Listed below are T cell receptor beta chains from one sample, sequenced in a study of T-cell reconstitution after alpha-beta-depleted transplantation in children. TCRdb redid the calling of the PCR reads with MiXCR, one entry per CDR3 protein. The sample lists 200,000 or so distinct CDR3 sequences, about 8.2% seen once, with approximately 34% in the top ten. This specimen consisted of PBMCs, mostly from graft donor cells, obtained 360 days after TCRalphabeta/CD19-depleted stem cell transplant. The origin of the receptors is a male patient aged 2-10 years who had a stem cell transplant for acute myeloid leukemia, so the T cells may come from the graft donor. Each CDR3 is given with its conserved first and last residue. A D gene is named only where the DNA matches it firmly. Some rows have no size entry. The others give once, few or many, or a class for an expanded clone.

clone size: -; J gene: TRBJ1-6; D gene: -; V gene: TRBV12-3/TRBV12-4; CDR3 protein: CASSFTPGRISPPLHF; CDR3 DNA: TGTGCCAGCAGTTTTACCCCGGGACGGATATCCCCACCCCTCCACTTT
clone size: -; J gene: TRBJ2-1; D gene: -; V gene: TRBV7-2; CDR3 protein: CASSSRGAFNEQFF; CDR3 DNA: TGTGCCAGCAGCTCCCGCGGGGCCTTCAATGAGCAGTTCTTC
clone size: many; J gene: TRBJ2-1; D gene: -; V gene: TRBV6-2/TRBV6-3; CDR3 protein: CASSYWLNNEQFF; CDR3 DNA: TGTGCCAGCAGTTATTGGTTAAACAATGAGCAGTTCTTC
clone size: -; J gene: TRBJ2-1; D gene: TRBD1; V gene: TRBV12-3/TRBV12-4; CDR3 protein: CASTEQGAGEQFF; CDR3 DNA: TGTGCCAGCACCGAACAGGGGGCAGGTGAGCAGTTCTTC
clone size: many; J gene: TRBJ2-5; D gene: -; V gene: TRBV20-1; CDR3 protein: CSATRTVQETQYF; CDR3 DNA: TGCAGTGCTACCAGGACAGTCCAAGAGACCCAGTACTTC
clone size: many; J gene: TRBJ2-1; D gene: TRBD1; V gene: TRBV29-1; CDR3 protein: CSVGTGGVYNEQFF; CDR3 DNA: TGCAGCGTCGGGACAGGGGGCGTCTACAATGAGCAGTTCTTC
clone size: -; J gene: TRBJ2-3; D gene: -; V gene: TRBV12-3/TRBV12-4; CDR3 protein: CASSLYSGGDSSTDTQYF; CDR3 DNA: TGTGCCAGCAGTTTATATAGCGGAGGGGACAGCTCAACAGATACGCAGTATTTT
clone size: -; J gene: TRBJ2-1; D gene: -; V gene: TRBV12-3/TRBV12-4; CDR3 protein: CASSSRGSSYNEQFF; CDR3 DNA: TGTGCCAGCAGCTCCCGGGGTAGCTCCTACAATGAGCAGTTCTTC
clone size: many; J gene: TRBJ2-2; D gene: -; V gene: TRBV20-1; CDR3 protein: CSARRTGNTGELFF; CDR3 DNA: TGCAGTGCTAGGCGGACTGGGAACACCGGGGAGCTGTTTTTT
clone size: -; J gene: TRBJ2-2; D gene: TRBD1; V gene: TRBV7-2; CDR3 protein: CASTAGTGVSGELFF; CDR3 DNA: TGTGCCAGCACCGCCGGGACAGGGGTGTCCGGGGAGCTGTTTTTT
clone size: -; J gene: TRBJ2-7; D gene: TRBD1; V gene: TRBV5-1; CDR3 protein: CASSLGDRGYEQYF; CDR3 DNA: TGCGCCAGCAGCTTGGGGGACAGGGGCTACGAGCAGTACTTC
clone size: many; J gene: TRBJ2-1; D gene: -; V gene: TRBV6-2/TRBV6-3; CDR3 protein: CASSTGGRRQFF; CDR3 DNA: TGTGCCAGCAGCACCGGGGGTAGGAGGCAGTTCTTC
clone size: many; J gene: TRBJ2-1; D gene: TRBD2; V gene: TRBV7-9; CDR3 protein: CASSLARTSGSSEQFF; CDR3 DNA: TGTGCCAGCAGCTTAGCCCGGACTAGCGGGAGTAGTGAGCAGTTCTTC
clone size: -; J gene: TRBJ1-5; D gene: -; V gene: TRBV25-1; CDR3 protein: CASSRTGSNQPQHF; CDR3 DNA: TGTGCCAGCAGTCGTACGGGGAGCAATCAGCCCCAGCATTTT
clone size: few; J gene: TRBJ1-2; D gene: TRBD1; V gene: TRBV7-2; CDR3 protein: CASILDRGHRYTF; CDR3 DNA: TGTGCCAGCATCCTGGACAGGGGGCATCGCTACACCTTC
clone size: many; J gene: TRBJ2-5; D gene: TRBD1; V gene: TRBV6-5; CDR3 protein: CASSYGTGGFVETQYF; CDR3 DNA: TGTGCCAGCAGTTACGGGACAGGGGGCTTTGTAGAGACCCAGTACTTC
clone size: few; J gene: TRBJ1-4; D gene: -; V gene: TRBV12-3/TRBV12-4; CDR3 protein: CASSLDGGRREKLFF; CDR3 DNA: TGTGCCAGCAGTTTAGACGGGGGGAGGCGCGAAAAACTGTTTTTT
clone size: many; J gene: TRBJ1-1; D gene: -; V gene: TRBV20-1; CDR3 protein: CSARDPGFTEAFF; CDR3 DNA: TGCAGTGCTAGAGATCCTGGTTTCACTGAAGCTTTCTTT
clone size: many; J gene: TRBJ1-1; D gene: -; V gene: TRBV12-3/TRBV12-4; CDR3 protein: CASSFGLNTEAFF; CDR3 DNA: TGTGCCAGCAGTTTCGGTCTGAACACTGAAGCTTTCTTT
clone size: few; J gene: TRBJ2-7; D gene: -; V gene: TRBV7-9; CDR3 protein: CASSLLQEGLEQYF; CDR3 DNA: TGTGCCAGCAGCCTCCTTCAGGAGGGGTTAGAGCAGTACTTC
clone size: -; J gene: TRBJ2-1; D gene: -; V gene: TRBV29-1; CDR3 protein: CSARQQVDNEQFF; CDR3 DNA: TGCAGCGCCAGACAGCAAGTGGACAATGAGCAGTTCTTC
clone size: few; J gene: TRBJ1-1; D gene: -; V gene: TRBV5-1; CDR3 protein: CASSAGRNTEAFF; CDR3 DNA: TGCGCCAGCAGTGCTGGGCGTAACACTGAAGCTTTCTTT
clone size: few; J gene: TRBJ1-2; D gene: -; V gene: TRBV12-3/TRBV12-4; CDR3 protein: CASSSRDYGYTF; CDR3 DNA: TGTGCCAGCAGTTCCAGGGACTATGGCTACACCTTC
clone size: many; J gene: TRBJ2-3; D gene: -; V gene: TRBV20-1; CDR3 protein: CSAKGDSDTQYF; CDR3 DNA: TGCAGTGCTAAGGGGGATTCCGATACGCAGTATTTT